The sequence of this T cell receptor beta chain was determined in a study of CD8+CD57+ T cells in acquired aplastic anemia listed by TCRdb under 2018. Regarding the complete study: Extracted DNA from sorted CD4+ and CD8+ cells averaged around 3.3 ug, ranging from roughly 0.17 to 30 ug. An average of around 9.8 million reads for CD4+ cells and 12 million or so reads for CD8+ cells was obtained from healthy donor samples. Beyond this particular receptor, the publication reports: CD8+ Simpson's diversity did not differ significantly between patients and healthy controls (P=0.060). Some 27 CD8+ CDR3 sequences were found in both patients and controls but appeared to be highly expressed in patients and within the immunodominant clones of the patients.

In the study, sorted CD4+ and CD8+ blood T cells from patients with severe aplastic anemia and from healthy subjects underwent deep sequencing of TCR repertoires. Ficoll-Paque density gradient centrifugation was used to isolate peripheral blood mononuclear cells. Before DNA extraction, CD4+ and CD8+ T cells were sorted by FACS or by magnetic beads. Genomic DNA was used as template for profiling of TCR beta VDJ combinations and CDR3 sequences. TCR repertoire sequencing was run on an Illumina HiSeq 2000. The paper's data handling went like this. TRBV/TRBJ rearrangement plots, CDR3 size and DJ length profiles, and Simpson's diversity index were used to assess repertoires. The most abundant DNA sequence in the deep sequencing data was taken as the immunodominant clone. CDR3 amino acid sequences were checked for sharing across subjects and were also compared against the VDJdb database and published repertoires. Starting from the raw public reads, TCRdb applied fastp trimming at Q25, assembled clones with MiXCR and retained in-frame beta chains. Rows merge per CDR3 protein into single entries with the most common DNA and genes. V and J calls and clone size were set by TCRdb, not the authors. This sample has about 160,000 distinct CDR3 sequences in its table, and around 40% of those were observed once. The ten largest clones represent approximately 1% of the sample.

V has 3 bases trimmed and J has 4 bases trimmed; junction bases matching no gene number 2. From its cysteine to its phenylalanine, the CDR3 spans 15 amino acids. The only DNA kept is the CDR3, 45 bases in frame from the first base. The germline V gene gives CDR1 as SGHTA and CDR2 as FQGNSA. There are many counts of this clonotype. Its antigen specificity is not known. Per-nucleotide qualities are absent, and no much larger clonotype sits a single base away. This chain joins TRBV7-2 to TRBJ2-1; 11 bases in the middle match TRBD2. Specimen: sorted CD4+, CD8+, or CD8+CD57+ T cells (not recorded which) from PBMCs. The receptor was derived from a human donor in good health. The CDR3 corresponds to CASSLTSGVYNEQFF. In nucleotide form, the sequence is TGTGCCAGCAGCTTGACTAGCGGGGTTTACAATGAGCAGTTCTTC.